Shown below are 6 T cell receptor beta chains from a single sample sequenced in a study of T cell responses to AZD1222 COVID-19 vaccine (dated by TCRdb to the early 2020s). In the paper's terms, the time point label means: about 28 days (+/-7) after the second vaccine dose. The library was built by means of the immunoSEQ multiplex PCR assay. The clones in this table, taken by TCRdb from immuneACCESS, are in-frame only. Not every clone is retained; where verified, under half of the shortfall comes from an unresolved V gene, and the cause of the rest is unknown. The sample table records some 200,000 clones; 88% of these occur just once. Roughly 27% of the sample rests with the top ten. The sample here was peripheral blood, taken 28 days after the second AZD1222 dose. These TCRs come from an adult who received the AZD1222 COVID-19 vaccine.

This rearrangement joins TRBV6-1 to TRBJ2-7; 8 bases match TRBD2. The germline CDR1 and CDR2 sequences are MNHNS and SASEGT. This CDR3 is 16 amino acids long. Unmatched junction bases numbered 12, after V lost 2 bases and J lost 6 bases. The CDR3 nucleotides read TGTGCCAGCAGTGAAACCCGGACTAGCCAGTACCGCGAGCAGTACTTC. Its protein is CASSETRTSQYREQYF.

The V gene is TRBV18, the J gene TRBJ2-7; D tentatively reads TRBD1 or TRBD2 (5 bases each). From germline, CDR1 is KGHSH and CDR2 LQKENI. The CDR3 has 14 residues. With 2 bases removed from V and 2 bases from J, the gap between germline ends came to 10 bases. CDR3 loop: CASSPEGIPYEQYF. The CDR3 nucleotides read TGTGCCAGCTCACCAGAGGGGATCCCCTACGAGCAGTACTTC.

This chain links TRBV6-1 with TRBJ2-4; 9 bases line up with TRBD1. The V gene's germline CDR1 is MNHNS and CDR2 SASEGT. Germline trimming cut 0 bases from V and 9 bases from J; bases unmatched to any gene: 9. This CDR3 has 16 amino acids. The CDR3 region has the DNA TGTGCCAGCAGTGAAGCGTGGACAGGGGCCAAAGTCATTCAGTACTTC. Translated, it gives CASSEAWTGAKVIQYF.

The rearrangement uses TRBV12-1 and TRBJ1-5; whether TRBD1, the table's D call, matches the DNA was not checked. TRBV12-1 is listed as a pseudogene. The CDR3 loop spans 16 amino acids. The CDR3 nucleotides read TGTGCCAGCAGCCAAAGGGGGCCCTATAGCAATCAGCCCCAGCATTTT. This gives the protein CASSQRGPYSNQPQHF.

V and J are TRBV30 and TRBJ2-2, with 10 bases lining up with TRBD2. J lost 8 bases, V lost 2 bases, and 11 bases had no gene match. CDR3 size: 16 residues. Germline lookup yields CDR1 GTSNPN and CDR2 SVGIG (reference sequence). The CDR3 DNA sequence: TGTGCCTGGAGTCATCTCCCTCTAGCGGGAGTAGGGGAGCTGTTTTTT. It specifies CAWSHLPLAGVGELFF.

J is TRBJ1-2 and V is TRBV2, with D perhaps matching TRBD1 (5 bases). Germline lookup yields CDR1 SNHLY and CDR2 FYNNEI. V dropped 1 base and J dropped 8 bases, with 11 bases sitting between them. This CDR3 has 13 amino acids. The DNA for the CDR3 is TGTGCCAGCAGTGAAGGGGGGAGCCGCGGCTACACCTTC. Protein: CASSEGGSRGYTF. Drawing the rest from reference TRBV2 and TRBJ1-2, the complete variable domain is EPEVTQTPSHQVTQMGQEVILRCVPISNHLYFYWYRQILGQKVEFLVSFYNNEISEKSEIFDDQFSVERPDGSNFTLKIRSTKLEDSAMYFCASSEGGSRGYTFGSGTRLTVV.